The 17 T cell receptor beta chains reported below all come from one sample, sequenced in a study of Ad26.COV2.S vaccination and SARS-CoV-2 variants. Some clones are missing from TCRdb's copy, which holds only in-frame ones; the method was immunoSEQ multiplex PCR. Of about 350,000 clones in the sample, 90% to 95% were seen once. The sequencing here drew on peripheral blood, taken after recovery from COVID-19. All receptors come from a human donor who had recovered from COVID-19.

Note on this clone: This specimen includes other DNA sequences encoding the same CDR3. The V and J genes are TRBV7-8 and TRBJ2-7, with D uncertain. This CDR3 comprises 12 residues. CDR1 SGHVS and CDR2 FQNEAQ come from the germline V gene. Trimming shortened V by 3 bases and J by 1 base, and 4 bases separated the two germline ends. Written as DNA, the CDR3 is TGTGCCAGCAGCTTGGGGTCCTACGAGCAGTACTTC. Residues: CASSLGSYEQYF.

Here the CDR3 reads CASSVANSGTGELFF. The CDR3, as DNA: TGTGCCAGCAGCGTAGCCAATTCGGGCACCGGGGAGCTGTTTTTT. This chain links TRBV9 with TRBJ2-2, with no clear D. This CDR3 is built from 15 residues. V lost 0 bases to trimming and J lost 4 bases, with 10 bases between them. From germline, CDR1 is SGDLS and CDR2 YYNGEE.

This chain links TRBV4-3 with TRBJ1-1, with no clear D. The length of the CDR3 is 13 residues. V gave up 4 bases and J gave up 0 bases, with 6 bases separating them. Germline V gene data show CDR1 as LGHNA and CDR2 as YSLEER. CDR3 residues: CASSLSLNTEAFF. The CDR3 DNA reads TGCGCCAGCAGCCTGTCACTGAACACTGAAGCTTTCTTT.

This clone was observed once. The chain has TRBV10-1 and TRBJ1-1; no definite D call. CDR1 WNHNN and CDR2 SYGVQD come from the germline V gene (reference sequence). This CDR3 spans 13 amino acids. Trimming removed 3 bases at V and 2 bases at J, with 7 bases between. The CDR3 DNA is TGCGCCAGCAGTGAACGGAGAAACACTGAAGCTTTCTTT. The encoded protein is CASSERRNTEAFF.

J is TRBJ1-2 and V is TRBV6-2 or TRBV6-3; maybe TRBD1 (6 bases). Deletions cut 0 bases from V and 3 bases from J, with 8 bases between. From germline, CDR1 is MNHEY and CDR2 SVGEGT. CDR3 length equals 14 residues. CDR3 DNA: TGTGCCAGCAGTTACTCTGCAGGGGACTATGGCTACACCTTC. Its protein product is CASSYSAGDYGYTF.

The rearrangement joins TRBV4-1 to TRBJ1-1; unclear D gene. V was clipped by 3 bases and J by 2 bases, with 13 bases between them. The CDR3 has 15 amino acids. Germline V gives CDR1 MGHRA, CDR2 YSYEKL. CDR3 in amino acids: CASSQRHPINTEAFF. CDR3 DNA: TGCGCCAGCAGCCAGCGACACCCCATCAACACTGAAGCTTTCTTT.

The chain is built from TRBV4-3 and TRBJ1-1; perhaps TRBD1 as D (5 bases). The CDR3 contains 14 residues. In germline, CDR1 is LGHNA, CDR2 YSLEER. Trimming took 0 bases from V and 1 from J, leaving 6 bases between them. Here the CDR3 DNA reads TGCGCCAGCAGCCAAGATGGGGGGAACACTGAAGCTTTCTTT. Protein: CASSQDGGNTEAFF.

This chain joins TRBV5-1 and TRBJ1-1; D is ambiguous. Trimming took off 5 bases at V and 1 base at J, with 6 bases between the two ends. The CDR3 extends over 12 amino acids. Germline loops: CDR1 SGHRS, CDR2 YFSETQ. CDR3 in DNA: TGCGCCAGCAGACTATCGAACACTGAAGCTTTCTTT. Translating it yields CASRLSNTEAFF.

CDR3 loop: CASGASWNYGYTF. The CDR3 DNA reads as TGTGCTAGTGGTGCTAGCTGGAACTATGGCTACACCTTC. V and J are TRBV12-5 and TRBJ1-2; unclear D gene. Trimming took 5 bases from V and 2 from J, leaving 9 bases between them. The CDR3 length is 13 residues. Germline loops: CDR1 LGHNT, CDR2 FRNRAP.

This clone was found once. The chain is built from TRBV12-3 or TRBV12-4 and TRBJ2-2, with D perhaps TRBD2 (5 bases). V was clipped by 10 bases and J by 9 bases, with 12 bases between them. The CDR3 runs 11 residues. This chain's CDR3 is CATTSGRELFF. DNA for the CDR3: TGTGCCACCACAAGCGGCAGGGAGCTGTTTTTT.

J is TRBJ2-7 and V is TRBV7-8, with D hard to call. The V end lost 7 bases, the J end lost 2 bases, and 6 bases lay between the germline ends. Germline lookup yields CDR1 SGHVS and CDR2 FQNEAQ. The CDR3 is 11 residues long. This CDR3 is CASTSTYEQYF. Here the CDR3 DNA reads TGTGCCAGCACTTCGACCTACGAGCAGTACTTC.

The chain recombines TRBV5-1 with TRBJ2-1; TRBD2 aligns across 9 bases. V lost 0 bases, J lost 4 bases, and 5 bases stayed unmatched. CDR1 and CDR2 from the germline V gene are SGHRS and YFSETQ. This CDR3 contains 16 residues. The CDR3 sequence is CASSLAPAGGYNEQFF. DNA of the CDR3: TGCGCCAGCAGCTTGGCCCCAGCGGGGGGATACAATGAGCAGTTCTTC.

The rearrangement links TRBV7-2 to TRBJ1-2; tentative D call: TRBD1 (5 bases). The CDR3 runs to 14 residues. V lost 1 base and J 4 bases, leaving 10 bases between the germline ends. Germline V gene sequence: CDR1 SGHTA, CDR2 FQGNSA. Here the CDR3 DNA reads TGTGCCAGCAGCTTAGTTCAGGGCAGCTATGGCTACACCTTC. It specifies CASSLVQGSYGYTF.

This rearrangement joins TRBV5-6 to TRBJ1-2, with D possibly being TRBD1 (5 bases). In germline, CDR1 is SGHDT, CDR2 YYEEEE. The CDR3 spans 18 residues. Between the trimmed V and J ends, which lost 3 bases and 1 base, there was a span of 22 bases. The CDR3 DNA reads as TGTGCCAGCAGCTCCGGTTCGGTCGCCAGGGCGATTAACTATGGCTACACCTTC. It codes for CASSSGSVARAINYGYTF.

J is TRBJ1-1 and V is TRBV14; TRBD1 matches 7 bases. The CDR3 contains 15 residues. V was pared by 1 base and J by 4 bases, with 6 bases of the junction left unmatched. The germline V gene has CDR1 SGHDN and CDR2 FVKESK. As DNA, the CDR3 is TGTGCCAGCAGCCAAGCGGGACAGAAGCTCACTGAAGCTTTCTTT. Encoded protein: CASSQAGQKLTEAFF.

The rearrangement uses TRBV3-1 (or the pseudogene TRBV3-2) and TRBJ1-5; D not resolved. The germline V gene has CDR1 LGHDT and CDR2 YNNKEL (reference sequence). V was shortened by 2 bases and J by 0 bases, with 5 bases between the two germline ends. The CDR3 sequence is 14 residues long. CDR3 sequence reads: CASSQIYSNQPQHF. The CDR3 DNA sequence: TGTGCCAGCAGCCAAATTTATAGCAATCAGCCCCAGCATTTT.

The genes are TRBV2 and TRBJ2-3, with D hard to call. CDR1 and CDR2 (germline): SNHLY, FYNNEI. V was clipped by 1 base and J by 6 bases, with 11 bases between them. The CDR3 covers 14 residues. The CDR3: CASSEDYQGDTQYF. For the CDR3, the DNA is TGTGCCAGCAGTGAAGATTACCAAGGGGATACGCAGTATTTT.